The 10 T cell receptor beta chains below come from one sample, sequenced in a study of cytomegalovirus exposure and HLA in healthy donors. This PCR relied on a set of 60 Vbeta primers and 13 Jbeta primers. Method: immunoSEQ multiplex PCR; TCRdb's copy keeps in-frame clones and lacks some. This table holds more than 150,000 clones, around 86% found once. Sequencing input: PBMCs. Receptor source: a man between 50 and 59 years old in good health and CMV-seronegative.

The chain uses TRBV6-5 and TRBJ1-6; D ambiguous. V was trimmed by 5 bases and J by 7 bases, leaving 9 bases between them. CDR1 and CDR2 (germline): MNHEY, SVGAGI. The CDR3 covers 13 residues. The CDR3 region is CASSQTENSPLHF. The CDR3 DNA sequence: TGTGCCAGCAGTCAGACTGAGAATTCACCCCTCCACTTT.

The chain uses TRBV30 and TRBJ1-1; TRBD1 matches 7 bases. The germline gives CDR1 GTSNPN, CDR2 SVGIG (reference sequence). The CDR3 runs 10 residues. V gave up 3 bases and J gave up 9 bases; unmatched junction bases: 1. The CDR3 is CAWRGQQAFF. The CDR3, as DNA: TGTGCCTGGAGGGGACAGCAAGCTTTCTTT.

The chain is built from TRBV28 and TRBJ2-7; D perhaps matches TRBD1 (6 bases). V shed 6 bases and J shed 3 bases, with 12 bases lying between them. Germline CDR1 and CDR2: MDHEN and SYDVKM. This CDR3 spans 13 amino acids. The CDR3 sequence: CASSPGTLYEQYF. The CDR3 nucleotides are TGTGCCAGCAGCCCCGGGACACTCTACGAGCAGTACTTC.

The DNA for the CDR3 is TGCGCCAGCTCACGGACCGGGAACTACGAGCAGTACTTC. Translating it yields CASSRTGNYEQYF. The chain couples TRBV10-1 to TRBJ2-7; D perhaps matches TRBD2 (5 bases). The germline V gene has CDR1 WNHNN and CDR2 SYGVQD (reference sequence). There are 13 residues in the CDR3. Trimming cost V 8 bases and J 3 bases, with 14 bases left between them.

This rearrangement joins TRBV16 to TRBJ1-2; 9 bases are shared with TRBD1. The CDR3 is 17 residues long. From germline, CDR1 is KGHSY and CDR2 FQNENV. The V gene end was trimmed by 4 bases and the J gene end by 1 base; junction bases not matched to a gene: 10. The DNA for the CDR3 is TGTGCCAGCAGCCTCCGACAGGGGGGAAACTTTAACTATGGCTACACCTTC. This gives the protein CASSLRQGGNFNYGYTF.

This clone appeared once. The chain is built from TRBV28 and TRBJ2-1; 7 bases map to TRBD1. With 6 bases clipped from V and 4 bases from J, the junction kept 12 bases outside the gene matches. CDR3 length equals 16 residues. Per germline, CDR1 MDHEN and CDR2 SYDVKM. CDR3 amino acids: CASRNPQQGTYNEQFF. The CDR3 region has the DNA TGTGCCAGCAGGAACCCCCAACAGGGGACGTACAATGAGCAGTTCTTC.

This chain joins TRBV2 and TRBJ2-7; D might be TRBD2 (5 bases). From germline, CDR1 is SNHLY and CDR2 FYNNEI. V lost 7 bases and J lost 1, with 8 bases in between. CDR3 size: 12 residues. The DNA for the CDR3 is TGTGCCAGCACGGGAAATTCCTACGAGCAGTACTTC. Translating gives CASTGNSYEQYF.

V and J are TRBV7-2 and TRBJ2-7; tentatively, D is TRBD1 (5 bases). The V gene's germline CDR1 is SGHTA and CDR2 FQGNSA. Trimming took 1 base from V and 5 from J, leaving 12 bases between them. There are 14 residues in the CDR3. The CDR3 here is CASSLGSGNNEQYF. Written as DNA, the CDR3 is TGTGCCAGCAGCTTAGGGTCAGGGAACAACGAGCAGTACTTC. Supplemented by reference TRBV7-2 and TRBJ2-7, the full variable domain reads GAGVSQSPSNKVTEKGKDVELRCDPISGHTALYWYRQSLGQGLEFLIYFQGNSAPDKSGLPSDRFSAERTGGSVSTLTIQRTQQEDSAVYLCASSLGSGNNEQYFGPGTRLTVT.

The V gene is TRBV9, the J gene TRBJ1-1; 8 bases are shared with TRBD1. CDR1 is SGDLS and CDR2 is YYNGEE in the germline V gene. The length of the CDR3 is 14 residues. V lost 3 bases to trimming and J lost 3 bases; unmatched junction nucleotides: 4. CDR3 in DNA: TGTGCCAGCAGCGCCCAGGGGGCGGACACTGAAGCTTTCTTT. Translated: CASSAQGADTEAFF.

This clone was seen just once. The rearrangement links TRBV6-5 to TRBJ1-6, with D uncertain. There are 15 residues in the CDR3. V shed 2 bases and J shed 8 bases, with 13 bases lying between them. Per the germline V gene, CDR1 is MNHEY and CDR2 is SVGAGI. The CDR3 protein is CASSYVAGLDSPLHF. In DNA form, the CDR3 reads TGTGCCAGCAGTTACGTGGCAGGCCTTGATTCACCCCTCCACTTT.